A single sample is the source of the 7 T cell receptor beta chains below, sequenced in a study of blood T cell repertoires in COVID-19. Assay: immunoSEQ multiplex PCR; the TCRdb copy retains only in-frame clones and omits some. The sample includes around 100,000 clones, about four fifths of them seen just once. The sample consisted of peripheral blood. The receptors come from a human donor in a cohort sampled during active COVID-19.

The rearrangement links TRBV11-2 to TRBJ2-6; no reliable D call. With 10 bases removed from V and 0 bases from J, the gap between germline ends came to 16 bases. The CDR3 runs 16 residues. Germline assignment: CDR1 SGHAT and CDR2 FQNNGV. Here the CDR3 DNA reads TGTGCCACCTTAGCTTTCCTGGGCTCTGGGGCCAACGTCCTGACTTTC. This codes for CATLAFLGSGANVLTF.

This clone has just one count. CDR3 in DNA: TGTGCCACCAGCAGAGATGCCCCCCAGGGACTAGCGGGCTCCTACGAGCAGTACTTC. Protein: CATSRDAPQGLAGSYEQYF. The genes are TRBV15 and TRBJ2-7; TRBD2 matches at 12 bases. This CDR3 spans 19 amino acids. The trim removed 0 bases at V and 0 bases at J, leaving 9 bases unmatched. CDR1 and CDR2 (germline): LNHNV, YYDKDF (reference sequence).

The V gene is TRBV4-3, the J gene TRBJ2-1; 16 bases are a match to TRBD2. Per the germline V gene, CDR1 is LGHNA and CDR2 is YSLEER. After removal of 0 bases from V and 6 bases from J, the junction contained 2 bases not matched to a gene. The CDR3 consists of 17 residues. CDR3 nucleotides: TGCGCCAGCAGCCAAGAGGGACTAGCGGGGGGGTTCAATGAGCAGTTCTTC. Translated: CASSQEGLAGGFNEQFF.

This clone has a handful of counts. This chain uses TRBV5-1 with TRBJ1-3; D remains unclear. Trimming shortened V by 4 bases and J by 3 bases, and 14 bases separated the two germline ends. The CDR3 covers 15 residues. From germline, CDR1 is SGHRS and CDR2 YFSETQ. This CDR3 is CASSILSGSGNTIYF. In DNA form, the CDR3 reads TGCGCCAGCAGCATACTCTCCGGGAGTGGAAACACCATATATTTT.

The chain links TRBV5-1 to TRBJ2-7; D is possibly TRBD1 (5 bases). CDR1 and CDR2 (germline): SGHRS, YFSETQ. This CDR3 has 15 amino acids. Trimming shortened V by 1 base and J by 1 base, and 12 bases separated the two germline ends. In DNA form, the CDR3 reads TGCGCCAGCAGCTTGACGACAGCAAAATCCTACGAGCAGTACTTC. Its translation is CASSLTTAKSYEQYF.

By share, this clone counts as large. V gene TRBV7-9 combines with J gene TRBJ1-1; D unresolved. The CDR3 has 13 residues. CDR1 and CDR2 from the germline V gene are SEHNR and FQNEAQ (reference sequence). The V gene lost 11 bases and the J gene lost 1 base, with 14 bases spanning the gap. CDR3 sequence reads: CALLGSGNTEAFF. DNA of the CDR3: TGTGCCCTATTGGGCAGCGGGAACACTGAAGCTTTCTTT.

This chain uses TRBV7-9 with TRBJ1-4, with 10 bases aligning to TRBD1. Germline V lookup: CDR1 SEHNR, CDR2 FQNEAQ (reference sequence). The CDR3 sequence is 16 residues long. Losses at the gene ends were 5 bases for V and 6 bases for J; bases not matched to a gene: 9. CDR3 in DNA: TGTGCCAGCAGCCACCCTCTTGGGACAGGGGATGAAAAACTGTTTTTT. This translates into CASSHPLGTGDEKLFF.